The 8 T cell receptor beta chains listed next were all sequenced from one sample in a study of beta chain features in type 1 diabetes. These TCRs' antigens remain unknown. General study results and limits: Within each of all four CD4+ subsets, Type 1 diabetes patients had TCRB CDR3s that were moderately but significantly shorter.

Since all of the isolated RNA was reverse transcribed, expressed TCRB transcripts were what got sequenced. The assay was immunoSEQ multiplex PCR, and TCRdb's table has in-frame clones only and misses some. This table has under 300,000 clones, around 21% appearing once. Input material: naive CD4+ T cells from blood. These receptors were taken from a middle-aged woman with type 1 diabetes.

This clone was counted once. The chain is built from TRBV5-6 and TRBJ1-6, with a tentative D call TRBD1 (6 bases). CDR1 and CDR2 from the germline V gene are SGHDT and YYEEEE. The CDR3 covers 14 residues. V was shortened by 4 bases and J by 6 bases, with 11 bases between the two germline ends. CDR3 loop: CASSLGHPNSPLHF. The CDR3 nucleotides read TGTGCCAGCAGCCTGGGACACCCTAATTCACCCCTCCACTTT. The entire variable domain, with the rest obtained from reference TRBV5-6 and TRBJ1-6, is as follows: DAGVTQSPTHLIKTRGQQVTLRCSPKSGHDTVSWYQQALGQGPQFIFQYYEEEERQRGNFPDRFSGHQFPNYSSELNVNALLLGDSALYLCASSLGHPNSPLHFGNGTRLTVT.

The chain's CDR3 is CASSVGSGVTEAFF. CDR3 coding DNA: TGTGCCAGCAGCGTAGGGTCAGGGGTCACTGAAGCTTTCTTT. The chain is built from TRBV9 and TRBJ1-1; maybe TRBD1 (6 bases). There are 14 residues in the CDR3. With 0 bases removed from V and 4 bases from J, the gap between germline ends came to 10 bases. Germline V gives CDR1 SGDLS, CDR2 YYNGEE.

On this clone: One end of the junction does not line up with germline, which may come from a read error. The gene calls are TRBV7-7 and TRBJ1-2, with 9 bases fitting TRBD1. In germline, CDR1 is SSHAT, CDR2 FNYEAQ (reference sequence). The CDR3 runs to 14 residues. CDR3 region: CASSPLDRGNGYTF. CDR3 DNA sequence: TGTGCTAGCAGCCCACTGGACAGGGGCAATGGCTACACCTTC.

This clone was detected only a few times. Other nucleotide sequences in the sample specify the same CDR3. V usage is TRBV7-2 and J usage is TRBJ1-1; D is uncertain. The CDR3 has 13 residues. The ends were cut back, 1 base at V and 2 bases at J, with 5 bases in the middle. The V gene's germline CDR1 is SGHTA and CDR2 FQGNSA. The CDR3: CASSLDRNTEAFF. The CDR3 DNA sequence: TGTGCCAGCAGCTTAGACAGAAACACTGAAGCTTTCTTT.

This rearrangement joins TRBV30 to TRBJ1-1, with TRBD1 matching 8 bases. The trim removed 7 bases at V and 5 bases at J, leaving 9 bases unmatched. The CDR3 sequence is 13 residues long. Germline CDR1 is GTSNPN and CDR2 is SVGIG (reference sequence). CDR3 coding DNA: TGTGCCTCGGACAGGGCTATCGGTACTGAAGCTTTCTTT. This codes for CASDRAIGTEAFF.

The gene calls are TRBV29-1 and TRBJ1-1; D possibly corresponds to TRBD1 (5 bases). The CDR3 is made up of 11 amino acids. Deletions cut 7 bases from V and 0 bases from J, with 6 bases between. Germline CDR1 SQVTM, CDR2 ANQGSEA. CDR3 residues: CSAGVNTEAFF. The CDR3 region has the DNA TGCAGCGCGGGGGTGAACACTGAAGCTTTCTTT. Full variable domain (rest looked up from reference TRBV29-1 and TRBJ1-1): SAVISQKPSRDICQRGTSLTIQCQVDSQVTMMFWYRQQPGQSLTLIATANQGSEATYESGFVIDKFPISRPNLTFSTLTVSNMSPEDSSIYLCSAGVNTEAFFGQGTRLTVV.

The chain is built from TRBV7-2 and TRBJ2-7; D is possibly TRBD1 (7 bases). CDR3 size: 15 residues. Per the germline V gene, CDR1 is SGHTA and CDR2 is FQGNSA. V was clipped by 7 bases and J by 5 bases, with 21 bases between them. The CDR3 nucleotides read TGTGCCAGCACCCTGTGGAGGGGGCCAAGCAACGAGCAGTACTTC. Translating it yields CASTLWRGPSNEQYF.

In DNA form, the CDR3 reads TGTGCCAGCAGCGTACGGGGGGGAAACACCGGGGAGCTGTTTTTT. This codes for CASSVRGGNTGELFF. This chain links TRBV2 with TRBJ2-2; 8 nucleotides align to TRBD2. The germline gives CDR1 SNHLY, CDR2 FYNNEI. V was pared by 6 bases and J by 2 bases, with 5 bases of the junction left unmatched. CDR3 length: 15 amino acids. Complete variable domain (other parts from reference TRBV2 and TRBJ2-2): EPEVTQTPSHQVTQMGQEVILRCVPISNHLYFYWYRQILGQKVEFLVSFYNNEISEKSEIFDDQFSVERPDGSNFTLKIRSTKLEDSAMYFCASSVRGGNTGELFFGEGSRLTVL.